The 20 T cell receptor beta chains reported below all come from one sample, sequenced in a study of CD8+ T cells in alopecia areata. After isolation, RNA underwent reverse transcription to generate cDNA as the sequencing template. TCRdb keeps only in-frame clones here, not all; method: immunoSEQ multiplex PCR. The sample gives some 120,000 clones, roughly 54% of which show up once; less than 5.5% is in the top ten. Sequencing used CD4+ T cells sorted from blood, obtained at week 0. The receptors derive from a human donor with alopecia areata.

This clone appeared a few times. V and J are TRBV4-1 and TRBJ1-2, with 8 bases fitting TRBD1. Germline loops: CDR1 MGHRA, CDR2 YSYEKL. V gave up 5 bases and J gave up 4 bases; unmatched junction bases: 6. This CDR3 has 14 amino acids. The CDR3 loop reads CASSGQGGSYGYTF. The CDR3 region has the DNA TGCGCCAGCAGCGGACAGGGCGGGAGCTATGGCTACACCTTC.

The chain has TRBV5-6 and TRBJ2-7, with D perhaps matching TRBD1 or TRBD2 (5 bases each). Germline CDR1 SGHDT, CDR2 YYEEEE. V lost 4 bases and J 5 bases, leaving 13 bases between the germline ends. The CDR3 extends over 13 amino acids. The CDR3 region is CASSVSGTNEQYF. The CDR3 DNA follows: TGTGCCAGCAGCGTGTCAGGGACGAACGAGCAGTACTTC.

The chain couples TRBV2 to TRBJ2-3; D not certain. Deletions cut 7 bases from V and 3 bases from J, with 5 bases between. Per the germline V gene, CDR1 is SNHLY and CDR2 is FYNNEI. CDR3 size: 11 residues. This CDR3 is CASMVTDTQYF. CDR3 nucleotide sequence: TGTGCCAGCATGGTAACAGATACGCAGTATTTT.

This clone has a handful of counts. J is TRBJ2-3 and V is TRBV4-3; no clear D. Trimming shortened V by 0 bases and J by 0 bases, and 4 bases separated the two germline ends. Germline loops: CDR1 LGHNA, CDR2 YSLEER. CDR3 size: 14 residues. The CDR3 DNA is TGCGCCAGCAGCCAAGAGGACAGCACAGATACGCAGTATTTT. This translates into CASSQEDSTDTQYF.

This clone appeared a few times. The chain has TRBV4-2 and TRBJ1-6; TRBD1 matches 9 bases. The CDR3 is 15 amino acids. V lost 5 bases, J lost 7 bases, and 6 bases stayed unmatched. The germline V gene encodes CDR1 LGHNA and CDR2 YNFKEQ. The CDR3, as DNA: TGTGCCAGCAGCGCCCGGGACAGGGACAATTCACCCCTCCACTTT. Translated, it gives CASSARDRDNSPLHF.

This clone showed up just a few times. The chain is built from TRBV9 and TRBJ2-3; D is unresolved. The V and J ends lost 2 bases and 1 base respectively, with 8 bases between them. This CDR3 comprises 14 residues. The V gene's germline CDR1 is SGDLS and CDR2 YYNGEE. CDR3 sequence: CASSVRDRTDTQYF. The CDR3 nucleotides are TGTGCCAGCAGCGTCAGAGACCGCACAGATACGCAGTATTTT.

CDR3 amino acids: CASSPQGQGATEAFF. CDR3 DNA: TGCGCCAGCAGCCCCCAAGGACAGGGGGCCACTGAAGCTTTCTTT. The V gene is TRBV5-1, the J gene TRBJ1-1; 11 bases line up with TRBD1. Germline CDR1 is SGHRS and CDR2 is YFSETQ. Unmatched junction bases numbered 6, after V lost 4 bases and J lost 4 bases. This CDR3 spans 15 amino acids.

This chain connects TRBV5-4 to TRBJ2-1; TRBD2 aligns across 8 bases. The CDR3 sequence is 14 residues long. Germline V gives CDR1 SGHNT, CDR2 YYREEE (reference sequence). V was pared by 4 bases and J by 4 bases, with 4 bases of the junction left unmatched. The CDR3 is CASSRSGVYNEQFF. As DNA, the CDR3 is TGTGCCAGCAGCCGTAGCGGGGTGTACAATGAGCAGTTCTTC.

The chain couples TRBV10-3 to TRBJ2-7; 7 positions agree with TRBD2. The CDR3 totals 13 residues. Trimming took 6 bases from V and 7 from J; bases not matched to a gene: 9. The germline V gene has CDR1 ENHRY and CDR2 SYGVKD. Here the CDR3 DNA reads TGTGCCATCAGAGTAGCCATGGGGGGGGAGCAGTACTTC. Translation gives CAIRVAMGGEQYF.

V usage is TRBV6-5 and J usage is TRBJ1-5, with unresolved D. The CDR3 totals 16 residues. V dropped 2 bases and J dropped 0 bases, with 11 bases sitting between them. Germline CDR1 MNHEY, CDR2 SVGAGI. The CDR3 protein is CASSYPGFYSNQPQHF. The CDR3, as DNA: TGTGCCAGCAGTTACCCCGGTTTCTATAGCAATCAGCCCCAGCATTTT.

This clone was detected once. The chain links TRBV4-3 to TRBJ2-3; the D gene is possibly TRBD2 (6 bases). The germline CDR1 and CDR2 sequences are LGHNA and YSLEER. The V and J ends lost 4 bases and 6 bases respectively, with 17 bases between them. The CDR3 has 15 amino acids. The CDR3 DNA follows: TGCGCCAGCAGCCGAGGACGTACCGCGGGGGATACGCAGTATTTT. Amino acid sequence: CASSRGRTAGDTQYF.

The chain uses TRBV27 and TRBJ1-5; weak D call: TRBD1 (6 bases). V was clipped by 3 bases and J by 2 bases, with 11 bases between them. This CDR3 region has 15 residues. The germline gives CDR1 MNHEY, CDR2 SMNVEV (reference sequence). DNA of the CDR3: TGTGCCAGCAGTTTGGGCAGGGGAGGCAATCAGCCCCAGCATTTT. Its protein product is CASSLGRGGNQPQHF.

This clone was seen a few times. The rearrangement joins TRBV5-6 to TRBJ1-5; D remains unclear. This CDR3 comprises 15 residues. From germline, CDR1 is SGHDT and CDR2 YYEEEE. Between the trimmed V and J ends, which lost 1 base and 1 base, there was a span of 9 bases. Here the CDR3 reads CASSLRDYSNQPQHF. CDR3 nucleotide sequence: TGTGCCAGCAGCTTGCGGGATTACAGCAATCAGCCCCAGCATTTT. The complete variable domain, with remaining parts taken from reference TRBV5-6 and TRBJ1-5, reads DAGVTQSPTHLIKTRGQQVTLRCSPKSGHDTVSWYQQALGQGPQFIFQYYEEEERQRGNFPDRFSGHQFPNYSSELNVNALLLGDSALYLCASSLRDYSNQPQHFGDGTRLSIL.

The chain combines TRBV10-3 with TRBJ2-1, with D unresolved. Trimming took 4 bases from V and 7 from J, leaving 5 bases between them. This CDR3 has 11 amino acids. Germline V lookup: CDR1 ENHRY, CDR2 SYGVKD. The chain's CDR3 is CAISVLNEQFF. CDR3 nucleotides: TGTGCCATCAGTGTTTTGAATGAGCAGTTCTTC.

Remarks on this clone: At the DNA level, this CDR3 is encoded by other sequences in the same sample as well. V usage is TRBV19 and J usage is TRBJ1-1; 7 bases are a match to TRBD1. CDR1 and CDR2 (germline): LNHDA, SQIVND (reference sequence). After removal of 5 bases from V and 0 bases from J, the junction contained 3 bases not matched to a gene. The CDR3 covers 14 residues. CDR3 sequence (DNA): TGTGCCAGTAGTGTCCAGGGGGTGAACACTGAAGCTTTCTTT. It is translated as CASSVQGVNTEAFF.

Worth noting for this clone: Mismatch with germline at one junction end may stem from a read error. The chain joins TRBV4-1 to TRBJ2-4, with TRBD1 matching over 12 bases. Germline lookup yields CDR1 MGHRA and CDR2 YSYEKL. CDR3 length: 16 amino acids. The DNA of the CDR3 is TGCGCCAGCAGCCCGGGACAGGGGGCGCTTCCGGCCTGGTCTTCCTTC. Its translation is CASSPGQGALPAWSSF.

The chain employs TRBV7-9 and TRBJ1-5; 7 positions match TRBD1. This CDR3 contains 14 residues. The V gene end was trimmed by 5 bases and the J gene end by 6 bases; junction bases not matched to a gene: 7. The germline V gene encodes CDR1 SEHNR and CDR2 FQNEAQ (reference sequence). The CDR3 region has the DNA TGTGCCAGCAGCAAACAGGGGAGGGGTCAGCCCCAGCATTTT. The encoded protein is CASSKQGRGQPQHF. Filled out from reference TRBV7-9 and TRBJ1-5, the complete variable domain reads DTGVSQNPRHKITKRGQNVTFRCDPISEHNRLYWYRQTLGQGPEFLTYFQNEAQLEKSRLLSDRFSAERPKGSFSTLEIQRTEQGDSAMYLCASSKQGRGQPQHFGDGTRLSIL.

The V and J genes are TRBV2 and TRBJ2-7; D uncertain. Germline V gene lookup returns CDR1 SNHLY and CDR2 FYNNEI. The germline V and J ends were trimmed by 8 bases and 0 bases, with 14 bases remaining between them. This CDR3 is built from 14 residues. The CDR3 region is CASSSWQSSYEQYF. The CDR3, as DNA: TGTGCCAGCTCGAGCTGGCAGAGCTCCTACGAGCAGTACTTC.

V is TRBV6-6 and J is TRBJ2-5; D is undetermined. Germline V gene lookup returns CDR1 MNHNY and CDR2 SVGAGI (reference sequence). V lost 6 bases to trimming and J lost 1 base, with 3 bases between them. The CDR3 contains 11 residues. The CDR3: CASRTQETQYF. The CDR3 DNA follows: TGTGCCAGCAGAACCCAAGAGACCCAGTACTTC.

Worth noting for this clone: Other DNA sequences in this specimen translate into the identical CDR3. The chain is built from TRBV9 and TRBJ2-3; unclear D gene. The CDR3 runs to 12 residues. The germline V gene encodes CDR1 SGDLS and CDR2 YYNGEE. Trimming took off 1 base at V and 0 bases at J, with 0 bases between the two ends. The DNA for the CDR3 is TGTGCCAGCAGCGTAAGCACAGATACGCAGTATTTT. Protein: CASSVSTDTQYF.